This passage covers 2 T cell receptor beta chains from one sample sequenced in a study of T cell responses to AZD1222 COVID-19 vaccine. Using immunoSEQ multiplex PCR, the repertoire was profiled, and TCRdb retains in-frame clones only, with some absent. The sample consists of over 150,000 clones, 80% to 90% of them appearing once. The source material was peripheral blood, sampled on day 0 of MenACWY control vaccination. The source is an adult in good health.

The V call is TRBV5-1, the J call TRBJ2-6; D possibly matches TRBD1 or TRBD2 (5 bases each). Trimming pared 3 bases from V and 9 bases from J, leaving 16 bases between. CDR3 length: 15 residues. Germline loops: CDR1 SGHRS, CDR2 YFSETQ. CDR3 nucleotide sequence: TGCGCCAGCAGCTCCGGGGCATTCATGGGCAACGTCCTGACTTTC. Amino acid sequence: CASSSGAFMGNVLTF. Full variable domain (rest looked up from reference TRBV5-1 and TRBJ2-6): KAGVTQTPRYLIKTRGQQVTLSCSPISGHRSVSWYQQTPGQGLQFLFEYFSETQRNKGNFPGRFSGRQFSNSRSEMNVSTLELGDSALYLCASSSGAFMGNVLTFGAGSRLTVL.

The genes are TRBV11-2 and TRBJ2-1; D may be TRBD1 (7 bases). Germline V gene sequence: CDR1 SGHAT, CDR2 FQNNGV. With 4 bases removed from V and 7 bases from J, the gap between germline ends came to 17 bases. The CDR3 consists of 15 residues. The CDR3 region is CASSSPSAGGNEQFF. The CDR3 nucleotides are TGTGCCAGCAGCTCCCCTTCGGCAGGGGGGAATGAGCAGTTCTTC.